A single sample is the source of the 28 T cell receptor beta chains below, sequenced in a study of breast tumors, draining lymph nodes, adjacent tissues. One entry per CDR3 protein, called by TCRdb with MiXCR from the multiplex PCR reads. Among some 19,000 distinct CDR3 sequences listed, approximately 49% were seen once. Sequenced input: breast tumor tissue. The receptors here all came from a female donor with breast cancer. Some clones in this sample may be carry-over from other donors' samples.

This clonotype was recorded many times. The genes are TRBV5-1 and TRBJ2-7, with D perhaps TRBD1 (8 bases). The CDR3 is 15 amino acids. Germline lookup yields CDR1 SGHRS and CDR2 YFSETQ. With 0 bases removed from V and 5 bases from J, the gap between germline ends came to 15 bases. CDR3 DNA sequence: TGCGCCAGCAGCTTGGCCGGGGGGACAGGCCACGAGCAGTACTTC. This translates into CASSLAGGTGHEQYF.

The table lists this clonotype with a few counts. A clone one base away is much larger, so this may be a read error. V gene TRBV28 combines with J gene TRBJ2-7, with 7 bases fitting TRBD1. Trimming cost V 4 bases and J 13 bases; bases outside gene matches: 10. The length of the CDR3 is 12 residues. Germline V gene sequence: CDR1 MDHEN, CDR2 SYDVKM. CDR3 nucleotides: TGTGCCAGCAGTTCAAATTTACAGGGGCCCTACTTC. Protein product: CASSSNLQGPYF.

At least ten counts were recorded for this clonotype. The V call is TRBV20-1, the J call TRBJ2-1; 10 bases are shared with TRBD2. J was trimmed by 7 bases and V by 0 bases; bases with no gene match: 9. Germline assignment: CDR1 DFQATT and CDR2 SNEGSKA (reference sequence). There are 16 residues in the CDR3. CDR3 in amino acids: CSARDLSGRALNEQFF. DNA for the CDR3: TGCAGTGCTAGAGATTTAAGCGGGAGGGCCCTTAATGAGCAGTTCTTC.

This clonotype came up many times. The V call is TRBV27, the J call TRBJ2-1, with TRBD1 matching 8 bases. CDR3 length: 16 amino acids. Trimming at V came to 2 bases and at J to 4 bases, leaving 7 bases not matched to a gene. CDR1 MNHEY and CDR2 SMNVEV come from the germline V gene (reference sequence). CDR3 region: CASSLKSGGGYNEQFF. In nucleotides, the CDR3 is TGTGCCAGCAGTTTAAAATCAGGGGGCGGGTACAATGAGCAGTTCTTC.

The chain employs TRBV6-5 and TRBJ2-7; 10 bases map to TRBD2. V trimming: 10 bases; J trimming: 2 bases; junction bases outside the gene matches: 8. In germline, CDR1 is MNHEY, CDR2 SVGAGI. This CDR3 is built from 14 residues. CDR3 region: CATSRTSGAYEQYF. As DNA, the CDR3 is TGTGCCACCTCTCGGACTAGCGGAGCCTACGAGCAGTACTTC.

CDR3 DNA sequence: TGTGCCAGCAGCCCTCGCGAGGGGCCTTACGAGCAGTACTTC. Translated: CASSPREGPYEQYF. The V and J genes are TRBV7-2 and TRBJ2-7, with D perhaps given as TRBD1 or TRBD2 (5 bases each). V was trimmed by 5 bases and J by 4 bases, leaving 15 bases between them. The germline V gene has CDR1 SGHTA and CDR2 FQGNSA. This CDR3 contains 14 residues.

This clonotype was seen a single time. The chain combines TRBV5-5 with TRBJ2-7; 15 bases fit TRBD2. The V gene's germline CDR1 is SGHKS and CDR2 YYEKEE (reference sequence). The CDR3 totals 16 residues. The V gene end was trimmed by 4 bases and the J gene end by 3 bases; junction bases not matched to a gene: 5. As DNA, the CDR3 is TGTGCCAGCAGCCCGGGACTAGCGGGAGGAGTCTACGAGCAGTACTTC. Protein sequence: CASSPGLAGGVYEQYF.

This clonotype was seen repeatedly, ten times or more. The V gene is TRBV12-3 or TRBV12-4, the J gene TRBJ2-7, with D possibly matching TRBD2 (6 bases). This CDR3 region has 13 residues. The germline V and J ends were trimmed by 5 bases and 6 bases, with 14 bases remaining between them. CDR3: CASSPRLGSEQYF. In nucleotides, the CDR3 is TGTGCCAGCAGTCCTCGACTAGGTAGCGAGCAGTACTTC.

This clonotype was detected ten times or more. At one boundary the junction diverges from the germline segment, which might be a read error. This chain joins TRBV20-1 and TRBJ2-1, with D maybe TRBD1 (6 bases). The CDR3 length is 14 residues. Germline V lookup: CDR1 DFQATT, CDR2 SNEGSKA (reference sequence). CDR3 in DNA: TGCAGTGCAAACGCAGGTGGGGGCTACACTGAGCAGTTCTTC. Translating gives CSANAGGGYTEQFF.

The chain couples TRBV5-6 to TRBJ1-2; unclear D gene. The V gene lost 0 bases and the J gene lost 4 bases, with 13 bases spanning the gap. Looked up from germline, CDR1 is SGHDT and CDR2 is YYEEEE. CDR3 length: 15 amino acids. The CDR3 spells CASSLVVSPAYGYTF. As DNA, the CDR3 is TGTGCCAGCAGCTTGGTGGTCAGCCCGGCCTATGGCTACACCTTC.

The chain couples TRBV20-1 to TRBJ2-7, with 15 bases that match TRBD2. The CDR3 runs to 18 residues. The ends lost 0 bases at V and 1 base at J; junction bases unmatched: 7. Germline V gene data show CDR1 as DFQATT and CDR2 as SNEGSKA (reference sequence). The CDR3 here is CSARDGLAGGVESYEQYF. For the CDR3, the DNA is TGCAGTGCTAGAGATGGACTAGCGGGAGGGGTGGAGTCCTACGAGCAGTACTTC.

This clonotype was seen repeatedly, ten times or more. A much larger clonotype is one base distant, so this may be a read error. J is TRBJ1-3 and V is TRBV20-1, with 8 bases that match TRBD1. V trimming: 5 bases; J trimming: 11 bases; junction bases outside the gene matches: 14. The germline CDR1 and CDR2 sequences are DFQATT and SNEGSKA (reference sequence). The CDR3 consists of 14 residues. Here the CDR3 DNA reads TGCAGTGCTCCCGGACAGGGAGAGGGAACCGCCATATATTTT. Translated: CSAPGQGEGTAIYF.

V and J are TRBV20-1 and TRBJ2-1; 9 bases are a match to TRBD2. The trim removed 5 bases at V and 6 bases at J, leaving 11 bases unmatched. From germline, CDR1 is DFQATT and CDR2 SNEGSKA (reference sequence). The CDR3 covers 15 residues. The DNA for the CDR3 is TGCAGTGCTCCGAGGAGTAGCGGGAGAAGCAATGAGCAGTTCTTC. Residues: CSAPRSSGRSNEQFF.

This clonotype was observed many times. V gene TRBV12-3 or TRBV12-4 combines with J gene TRBJ2-7; TRBD2 aligns across 12 bases. This CDR3 is built from 17 residues. The V segment lost 2 bases and the J segment 2 bases; nucleotides outside the gene matches: 7. In DNA form, the CDR3 reads TGTGCCAGCAGTTTACGCGGGGGACTAGCGGGCACCTACGAGCAGTACTTC. This translates into CASSLRGGLAGTYEQYF.

This chain uses TRBV12-3 or TRBV12-4 with TRBJ1-4; 8 nucleotides align to TRBD1. The CDR3 contains 12 residues. V lost 6 bases and J lost 16; bases outside the gene matches: 10. CDR3 DNA sequence: TGTGCCAGCAGCAAAATACAGGGGGAACCGTTTTTT. The encoded protein is CASSKIQGEPFF.

The V gene is TRBV24-1, the J gene TRBJ2-3; TRBD2 matches at 9 bases. The CDR3 is made up of 15 amino acids. Germline values: CDR1 KGHDR, CDR2 SFDVKD. Germline trimming cut 4 bases from V and 3 bases from J; bases unmatched to any gene: 4. The CDR3 bases are TGTGCCACCAGTGACTACCTAGCGGGAACAGATACGCAGTATTTT. This gives the protein CATSDYLAGTDTQYF.

The V call is TRBV20-1, the J call TRBJ2-7; TRBD2 agrees at 12 bases. The CDR3 extends over 13 amino acids. Unmatched junction bases numbered 5, after V lost 6 bases and J lost 5 bases. Per germline, CDR1 DFQATT and CDR2 SNEGSKA (reference sequence). CDR3 residues: CSAEGLAGNEQYF. The CDR3 coding sequence is TGCAGTGCGGAAGGACTAGCGGGAAACGAGCAGTACTTC.

CDR3: CASSQQKRETGELFF. The DNA for the CDR3 is TGCGCCAGCAGCCAACAGAAGCGGGAGACCGGGGAGCTGTTTTTT. The chain combines TRBV4-1 with TRBJ2-2, with 8 bases that match TRBD2. The CDR3 loop spans 15 amino acids. The V gene's germline CDR1 is MGHRA and CDR2 YSYEKL. V was pared by 2 bases and J by 5 bases, with 4 bases of the junction left unmatched.

This clonotype appeared many times. The chain joins TRBV12-2 to TRBJ2-1; the D segment call TRBD2 is taken from the table without a DNA check. TRBV12-2 is described as a pseudogene. This CDR3 is 14 amino acids long. CDR3 loop: CASRLGATSGSPFF. CDR3 in DNA: TGTGCAAGTCGCTTAGGGGCAACTAGCGGGAGTCCGTTCTTC.

In its sample, this clonotype was seen many times. The chain couples TRBV12-3 or TRBV12-4 to TRBJ2-1, with a weak D call TRBD2 (5 bases). The V end was cut by 5 bases, the J end by 3 bases, with 14 bases between. The CDR3 length is 15 residues. CDR3 in amino acids: CASSPSSRSYNEQFF. CDR3 in DNA: TGTGCCAGCAGTCCTAGCTCCCGAAGCTACAATGAGCAGTTCTTC.

The table lists this clonotype with a count of one. This chain links TRBV15 with TRBJ2-7; 11 nucleotides align to TRBD2. CDR1 is LNHNV and CDR2 is YYDKDF in the germline V gene (reference sequence). The CDR3 contains 17 residues. After removal of 1 base from V and 7 bases from J, the junction contained 12 bases not matched to a gene. DNA of the CDR3: TGTGCCACCAGCAGAGCCTTTGGACTAGCGGGTGGCAGGGAGCAGTACTTC. Translated: CATSRAFGLAGGREQYF.

The table lists this clonotype with a few counts. The V gene is TRBV7-9, the J gene TRBJ1-5; no firm D call. The ends were cut back, 1 base at V and 4 bases at J, with 5 bases in the middle. This CDR3 spans 13 amino acids. CDR1 and CDR2 from the germline V gene are SEHNR and FQNEAQ (reference sequence). The CDR3 protein is CASSLGANQPQHF. CDR3 nucleotides: TGTGCCAGCAGCTTAGGGGCTAATCAGCCCCAGCATTTT.

The chain uses TRBV9 and TRBJ2-3; 11 bases are a match to TRBD2. The CDR3 is 15 residues long. CDR1 is SGDLS and CDR2 is YYNGEE in the germline V gene. The CDR3 DNA is TGTGCTAGACCCCGGATAGCGGGAGGGCCCGATACGCAGTATTTT. Amino acid sequence: CARPRIAGGPDTQYF.

The chain links TRBV12-3 or TRBV12-4 to TRBJ1-3, with D uncertain. Trimming shortened V by 5 bases and J by 1 base, and 6 bases separated the two germline ends. The CDR3 contains 13 residues. In DNA, the CDR3 is TGTGCCAGCAGTCACAGTTCTGGAAACACCATATATTTT. Amino acid sequence: CASSHSSGNTIYF.

Turning to this clonotype: Because the CDR3's place on the DNA is in doubt, the DNA is left out and the CDR3 is given as listed by TCRdb. This chain joins TRBV7-8 and TRBJ2-1; no DNA check was done on the table's D call, TRBD1. Germline loops: CDR1 SGHVS, CDR2 FQNEAQ. The CDR3 region is 22 residues in length, termini included. CDR3 sequence: CASSLGRESAGYTFGSYNEQFF.

This clonotype came up once. The gene calls are TRBV19 and TRBJ1-2; TRBD1 agrees at 9 bases. Germline values: CDR1 LNHDA, CDR2 SQIVND (reference sequence). Unmatched junction bases numbered 4, after V lost 5 bases and J lost 3 bases. The CDR3 has 14 residues. The chain's CDR3 is CASSADRGHYGYTF. CDR3 nucleotides: TGTGCCAGTAGTGCGGACAGGGGACACTATGGCTACACCTTC.

The V gene is TRBV19, the J gene TRBJ2-2, with a weak D call TRBD1 (5 bases). This CDR3 region has 16 residues. Germline V lookup: CDR1 LNHDA, CDR2 SQIVND (reference sequence). V lost 6 bases, J lost 0 bases, and 14 bases lay in between. The CDR3 region has the DNA TGTGCCAGTAGCCCAAGGGGCAGAACGAACACCGGGGAGCTGTTTTTT. Its protein is CASSPRGRTNTGELFF.

The chain couples TRBV5-6 to TRBJ2-7; TRBD1 might be the D (6 bases). Germline V gene data show CDR1 as SGHDT and CDR2 as YYEEEE. The CDR3 runs 14 residues. V was shortened by 3 bases and J by 2 bases, with 12 bases between the two germline ends. The CDR3 coding sequence is TGTGCCAGCAGCTCGATCCAGGGGACCTACGAGCAGTACTTC. Translated: CASSSIQGTYEQYF.